Listed here is a single T cell receptor beta chain. The data stem from a study of glioma-infiltrating T cells after dendritic cell vaccination. This table comes from immunoSEQ multiplex PCR, and its TCRdb copy is limited to in-frame clones, with some not included. The profile shows about 67,000 clones, roughly 79% of them singletons. All glioblastoma patients lacked an isocitrate dehydrogenase mutation. Before vaccination, two weeks after the third vaccination, and at progression, PBMC were collected. The CDR3 covers 17 residues. Germline lookup yields CDR1 SGHNT and CDR2 YYREEE (reference sequence). Trimming stripped 2 bases from V and 4 bases from J, with 18 bases between.

This chain uses TRBV5-4 with TRBJ1-4; D possibly corresponds to TRBD1 (6 bases). The sample was blood, taken before dendritic cell vaccination. This receptor was obtained from a human donor with glioblastoma. CDR3 sequence: CASSFSGAGLFNEKLFF. DNA of the CDR3: TGTGCCAGCAGCTTTTCAGGGGCCGGGCTATTTAATGAAAAACTGTTTTTT.